This T cell receptor (beta chain) emerged from a study of tumor and adjacent non-tumor tissue in lung cancer. Study-wide results and limits: Tumor tissue had significantly higher TCR diversity than normal lung.

Per germline, CDR1 LGHNA and CDR2 YSLEER. This CDR3 comprises 17 residues. On this clonotype: The antigen is unknown. A read error may produce the germline difference seen at one junction end.

TCRbeta libraries were built with three rounds of nested PCR, modified from ARM-PCR. One entry per CDR3 protein, called by TCRdb with MiXCR from the multiplex PCR reads. The sample has around 200,000 distinct CDR3 sequences; 60% to 85% are singletons. No cell sorting was done before RNA was extracted from the tissue. Sequencing used lung tumor tissue. The source is a man in his 60s with non-small cell lung cancer. This chain connects TRBV4-3 to TRBJ1-2; D is ambiguous. The DNA for the CDR3 is TGCACCAGCAGCCAAGATGAGACGGCGACGACCGGTTATGGCTACACCTTC. Amino acids: CTSSQDETATTGYGYTF.